The 23 T cell receptor beta chains below come from one sample, sequenced in a study of shared T cell receptors in the human thymus. Generated by immunoSEQ multiplex PCR, the TCRdb table keeps only in-frame clones and is missing some. This sample has approximately 580,000 clones, with 78% found just once. The sample also formed part of further work on human thymus T cells.

The sample consisted of thymocytes. The receptor source for this set is a boy younger than two with a congenital heart defect.

The chain couples TRBV15 to TRBJ1-3, with D unclear. Germline values: CDR1 LNHNV, CDR2 YYDKDF (reference sequence). The V end lost 0 bases, the J end lost 1 base, and 13 bases lay between the germline ends. The CDR3 is 17 amino acids. CDR3 sequence: CATSRDRPGDSGNTIYF. The CDR3 DNA sequence: TGTGCCACCAGCAGAGATCGGCCAGGCGATTCTGGAAACACCATATATTTT.

This chain connects TRBV7-9 to TRBJ2-1, with 10 positions matching TRBD2. The CDR3 totals 15 residues. Germline lookup yields CDR1 SEHNR and CDR2 FQNEAQ (reference sequence). With V trimmed by 0 bases and J by 8 bases, 4 bases remained unmatched. CDR3 DNA sequence: TGTGCCAGCAGCTTAGCGGCTAGCGGGAGACATGAGCAGTTCTTC. Amino acids: CASSLAASGRHEQFF.

This chain joins TRBV7-9 and TRBJ2-7, with TRBD1 matching 12 bases. The germline V gene encodes CDR1 SEHNR and CDR2 FQNEAQ (reference sequence). There are 17 residues in the CDR3. With 0 bases clipped from V and 2 bases from J, the junction kept 5 bases outside the gene matches. The CDR3 nucleotides read TGTGCCAGCAGCTTAGCGGGACAGGGGGCCTTTACCTACGAGCAGTACTTC. It codes for CASSLAGQGAFTYEQYF.

This clone was detected a few times. The chain has TRBV21-1 and TRBJ1-2; the D call in the table, TRBD1, was not verified against the DNA. TRBV21-1 is described as a pseudogene. The CDR3 loop spans 12 amino acids. CDR3 sequence reads: CASSKACRGYTF. The CDR3 DNA is TGTGCCAGCAGCAAAGCATGCAGGGGTTACACCTTC.

The V and J genes are TRBV19 and TRBJ1-1; 12 positions agree with TRBD1. Per germline, CDR1 LNHDA and CDR2 SQIVND (reference sequence). This CDR3 contains 17 residues. The J segment lost 5 bases and the V segment lost 5 bases, leaving 12 bases of the junction unmatched. CDR3 DNA sequence: TGTGCCAGTAGTGCGCCGGGACAGGGGGCGAGTGGGACTGAAGCTTTCTTT. Encoded protein: CASSAPGQGASGTEAFF.

This clone has just a few counts. The V call is TRBV7-9, the J call TRBJ1-2, with D possibly being TRBD1 (6 bases). The CDR3 contains 15 residues. V shed 4 bases and J shed 6 bases, with 18 bases lying between them. Germline lookup yields CDR1 SEHNR and CDR2 FQNEAQ (reference sequence). The CDR3 protein is CASSSLVGQGHGYTF. The CDR3 DNA reads TGTGCCAGCAGCTCACTGGTTGGGCAGGGGCATGGCTACACCTTC.

The table lists this clone with a few counts. This chain joins TRBV27 and TRBJ2-3, with 8 bases lining up with TRBD2. The CDR3 has 15 residues. Trimming at V came to 3 bases and at J to 6 bases, leaving 8 bases not matched to a gene. CDR1 and CDR2 (germline): MNHEY, SMNVEV (reference sequence). The CDR3 region has the DNA TGTGCCAGCAGTTTCGGAAGCGGGAGCTCCGATACGCAGTATTTT. Translating it yields CASSFGSGSSDTQYF.

The V and J genes are TRBV27 and TRBJ1-4; D is unclear. The germline V and J ends were trimmed by 2 bases and 0 bases, with 13 bases remaining between them. There are 17 residues in the CDR3. Germline CDR1 MNHEY, CDR2 SMNVEV (reference sequence). CDR3 coding DNA: TGTGCCAGCAGTTTACCCGCCTCCGGTGCAACTAATGAAAAACTGTTTTTT. Translating it yields CASSLPASGATNEKLFF.

This clone was counted a few times. The chain couples TRBV28 to TRBJ1-5, with a possible D match to TRBD1 (6 bases). CDR1 is MDHEN and CDR2 is SYDVKM in the germline V gene. The germline V and J ends were trimmed by 2 bases and 5 bases, with 16 bases remaining between them. This CDR3 region has 16 residues. The CDR3 region has the DNA TGTGCCAGCAGTTTAGTGTCAGGGCGACAGGATCAGCCCCAGCATTTT. It specifies CASSLVSGRQDQPQHF.

Here the CDR3 DNA reads TGTGCCAGCAGCCCTGGGAGGTGGGGTCGGACTGAAGCTTTCTTT. Translation gives CASSPGRWGRTEAFF. J is TRBJ1-1 and V is TRBV5-4; no firm D call. Germline V gene sequence: CDR1 SGHNT, CDR2 YYREEE (reference sequence). Trimming took 4 bases from V and 5 from J, leaving 18 bases between them. The CDR3 sequence is 15 residues long.

The chain has TRBV15 and TRBJ2-3; no firm D call. The V and J ends lost 0 bases and 2 bases respectively, with 27 bases between them. Germline CDR1 is LNHNV and CDR2 is YYDKDF (reference sequence). This CDR3 has 21 residues. The CDR3 reads CATSRDWPTRIPLPLTDTQYF. The CDR3 DNA is TGTGCCACCAGCAGAGATTGGCCCACCCGTATACCATTACCTCTCACAGATACGCAGTATTTT. The variable domain in full, with the rest retrieved from reference TRBV15 and TRBJ2-3, is DAMVIQNPRYQVTQFGKPVTLSCSQTLNHNVMYWYQQKSSQAPKLLFHYYDKDFNNEADTPDNFQSRRPNTSFCFLDIRSPGLGDTAMYLCATSRDWPTRIPLPLTDTQYFGPGTRLTVL.

This chain connects TRBV4-2 to TRBJ1-2; TRBD1 matches 8 bases. The ends lost 0 bases at V and 7 bases at J; junction bases unmatched: 10. Germline assignment: CDR1 LGHNA and CDR2 YNFKEQ. This CDR3 is built from 16 residues. The CDR3 protein is CASSQDGGRGPLGYTF. As DNA, the CDR3 is TGTGCCAGCAGCCAAGATGGAGGCAGGGGGCCCCTTGGCTACACCTTC.

This clone showed up just a few times. This chain uses TRBV5-6 with TRBJ2-2; D is perhaps TRBD1 (5 bases). This CDR3 has 17 residues. Trimming took 2 bases from V and 6 from J, leaving 20 bases between them. CDR1 and CDR2 (germline): SGHDT, YYEEEE. In DNA form, the CDR3 reads TGTGCCAGCAGCTTAGGTACAGGTGGCAGAATCCCCGGGGAGCTGTTTTTT. Protein: CASSLGTGGRIPGELFF.

The chain combines TRBV29-1 with TRBJ2-7; possible D gene TRBD1, 5 bases. The germline V gene encodes CDR1 SQVTM and CDR2 ANQGSEA. V dropped 3 bases and J dropped 5 bases, with 11 bases sitting between them. There are 12 residues in the CDR3. CDR3 residues: CSVDSQGHEQYF. As DNA, the CDR3 is TGCAGCGTTGATTCCCAGGGCCACGAGCAGTACTTC.

This chain joins TRBV9 and TRBJ1-5, with D unresolved. Per the germline V gene, CDR1 is SGDLS and CDR2 is YYNGEE. Trimming stripped 2 bases from V and 1 base from J, with 10 bases between. CDR3 length equals 15 residues. CDR3 loop: CASSVSGRSNQPQHF. The DNA of the CDR3 is TGTGCCAGCAGCGTCTCTGGGAGGAGCAATCAGCCCCAGCATTTT. The full variable domain, rest sourced from reference TRBV9 and TRBJ1-5, is DSGVTQTPKHLITATGQRVTLRCSPRSGDLSVYWYQQSLDQGLQFLIQYYNGEERAKGNILERFSAQQFPDLHSELNLSSLELGDSALYFCASSVSGRSNQPQHFGDGTRLSIL.

V and J are TRBV5-6 and TRBJ2-7; 15 bases are shared with TRBD2. The germline V gene has CDR1 SGHDT and CDR2 YYEEEE. The V segment lost 4 bases and the J segment 3 bases; nucleotides outside the gene matches: 2. The length of the CDR3 is 15 residues. The CDR3 bases are TGTGCCAGCAGCAGGGGACTAGCGGGAGGCTACGAGCAGTACTTC. Its protein is CASSRGLAGGYEQYF.

V and J are TRBV5-6 and TRBJ2-1, with TRBD2 matching 7 bases. Unmatched junction bases numbered 5, after V lost 1 base and J lost 13 bases. The length of the CDR3 is 12 residues. Germline V lookup: CDR1 SGHDT, CDR2 YYEEEE. CDR3 in DNA: TGTGCCAGCAGCTTGATCCTAGCGGAACAGTTCTTC. Its protein is CASSLILAEQFF.

The CDR3, as DNA: TGTGCCAGCAGTTTCGGGGGGCCTGGAACCGGGGAGCTGTTTTTT. Amino acids: CASSFGGPGTGELFF. The chain has TRBV28 and TRBJ2-2; a weak D match, TRBD2 (7 bases). The CDR3 runs 15 residues. Germline V gene sequence: CDR1 MDHEN, CDR2 SYDVKM. V shed 3 bases and J shed 5 bases, with 13 bases lying between them.

V and J are TRBV6-5 and TRBJ1-3; TRBD1 is a possible D gene (5 bases). The length of the CDR3 is 16 residues. The V end was cut by 2 bases, the J end by 4 bases, with 15 bases between. Germline CDR1 reads MNHEY; CDR2 reads SVGAGI. CDR3 coding DNA: TGTGCCAGCAGTTACCGAACCACAGGTCCGGGAAACACCATATATTTT. It yields the protein CASSYRTTGPGNTIYF.

The V gene is TRBV27, the J gene TRBJ1-5; D call uncertain. Trimming left V 4 bases short and J 6 bases short, with 13 bases between. CDR1 is MNHEY, CDR2 SMNVEV, per germline (reference sequence). The CDR3 is made up of 14 amino acids. The chain's CDR3 is CASSYGSAGQPQHF. The CDR3 nucleotides read TGTGCCAGCAGTTACGGGAGTGCGGGTCAGCCCCAGCATTTT.

This clone was seen a single time. The V gene is TRBV30, the J gene TRBJ1-4, with D perhaps matching TRBD1 (5 bases). The CDR3 contains 19 residues. Between the trimmed V and J ends, which lost 0 bases and 8 bases, there was a span of 28 bases. In germline, CDR1 is GTSNPN, CDR2 SVGIG (reference sequence). The chain's CDR3 is CAWSVRGVGLSSKGEKLFF. As DNA, the CDR3 is TGTGCCTGGAGTGTACGGGGAGTGGGACTTTCCTCTAAGGGGGAAAAACTGTTTTTT.

The V and J genes are TRBV15 and TRBJ1-4, with D possibly matching TRBD1 (6 bases). Trimming cost V 5 bases and J 0 bases, with 13 bases left between them. Germline-derived CDR1 and CDR2 are LNHNV and YYDKDF (reference sequence). There are 16 residues in the CDR3. The CDR3 DNA is TGTGCCACCAGCGTCATTAGGACAGCAACTAATGAAAAACTGTTTTTT. Protein sequence: CATSVIRTATNEKLFF.

This clone was counted once. V usage is TRBV27 and J usage is TRBJ2-3; 13 bases map to TRBD2. Per germline, CDR1 MNHEY and CDR2 SMNVEV (reference sequence). With V trimmed by 5 bases and J by 0 bases, 20 bases remained unmatched. The CDR3 runs to 22 residues. In DNA, the CDR3 is TGTGCCAGCAGTCCGGTCCCCCTGGGACTAGCGGGACTCCAACCTAGCACAGATACGCAGTATTTT. It is translated as CASSPVPLGLAGLQPSTDTQYF.